This T cell receptor beta chain emerged from a study of shared clonotypes between healthy human individuals. About the study: Donor ages ranged 18 to 49 years: a couple of women, a few men. Findings and caveats of the study: It was observed that approximately 5% of naive CD4 clonotypes were shared across a handful of donors.

CDR1 is MNHEY, CDR2 SMNVEV, per germline (reference sequence). This CDR3 has 14 residues. Trimming removed 5 bases from V and 2 bases from J; junction bases left unmatched: 4. A word on this clone: Its specificity is not known. This same CDR3 is encoded by further DNA sequences in the sample.

Assay: immunoSEQ multiplex PCR; the TCRdb copy retains only in-frame clones and omits some. This table has under 2,000,000 clones, less than 95% appearing once. Cells designated naive CD8 were CD45RO-negative and were positively selected for CCR7, with terminally differentiated effector memory CD45RA+ cells excluded. This clonotype was obtained from a man younger than 30 in good health. This sequence joins TRBV27 and TRBJ2-7, with TRBD1 matching over 9 bases. Sequenced material: naive CD8+ T cells sorted from blood. In DNA, the CDR3 is TGTGCCAGCAGTAGCCGACAGGGGGCCTACGAGCAGTACTTC. This codes for CASSSRQGAYEQYF.